These T cell receptor beta chains were read from a single sample in a study of cytomegalovirus exposure and HLA in healthy donors. Using immunoSEQ multiplex PCR, the repertoire was profiled, and TCRdb retains in-frame clones only, with some absent. This sample yields approximately 150,000 clones, of which roughly four fifths are seen a single time; approximately 1.5% belongs to the top ten. Source material: PBMCs. These receptors were obtained from a man aged 35 to 55 in good health and CMV-seronegative. Each CDR3 is given with its conserved first and last residue. A D gene is named only where the DNA matches it firmly.

TGTGCCAGCAGGGCTGGGACTAGCGGGAGGCCCGAGGATACGCAGTATTTT,CASRAGTSGRPEDTQYF,TRBD2,TRBJ2-3,TRBV2
TGTGCCAGCAGCCGACGGAGCGGCTCTCTAGATACGCAGTATTTT,CASSRRSGSLDTQYF,.,TRBJ2-3,TRBV7-6
TGTGCCAGCAGGGGACAGGGACAAGAGACCCAGTACTTC,CASRGQGQETQYF,TRBD1,TRBJ2-5,TRBV11-2
TGTGCCAGCAGTACAGACACTTACAGGCATTTT,CASSTDTYRHF,.,TRBJ1-5,TRBV28
TGTGCCAGCAGCCTGGGACTAGCGGGAGATATGGATACGCAGTATTTT,CASSLGLAGDMDTQYF,TRBD2,TRBJ2-3,TRBV7-3
TGTGCCAGCAGCCCCCCCGAGCGTGGCTACACCTTC,CASSPPERGYTF,.,TRBJ1-2,TRBV7-9
TGTGCCAGCAGCTTATTTACATCTAACTATGGCTACACCTTC,CASSLFTSNYGYTF,.,TRBJ1-2,TRBV5-5
TGTGCCAGCAGCGTAGAATGGGGCGCGGACCAGCCCCAGCATTTT,CASSVEWGADQPQHF,.,TRBJ1-5,TRBV9
TGTGCCAGCAGTGAGGGACAGGGGGTCGAGGAGCAGTACTTC,CASSEGQGVEEQYF,TRBD1,TRBJ2-7,TRBV6-1
TGTGCCAGCTCACTGGACAGGGAGAGCTCTGGAAACACCATATATTTT,CASSLDRESSGNTIYF,TRBD1,TRBJ1-3,TRBV18
TGTGCCTGGAGCGTTGGCGGGAGCACAGATACGCAGTATTTT,CAWSVGGSTDTQYF,.,TRBJ2-3,TRBV30
TGTGCCAGCAGTTCCGGGACAGAGTTATCTGGAAACACCATATATTTT,CASSSGTELSGNTIYF,TRBD1,TRBJ1-3,TRBV28
TGTGCCAGCAGTGAAGCGCGGCCTTACGAGGGCTACACCTTC,CASSEARPYEGYTF,.,TRBJ1-2,TRBV6-1
TGTGCCAGCAGCCCAAGGGGGAACACCGGGGAGCTGTTTTTT,CASSPRGNTGELFF,.,TRBJ2-2,TRBV9
TGTGCCAGCTCACCAGTTTCAGGGGGCTACGAGCAGTACTTC,CASSPVSGGYEQYF,TRBD1,TRBJ2-7,TRBV18
TGTGCCAGCAGTTTAAAGGGACAGGGGATTTTTTACAATGAGCAGTTCTTC,CASSLKGQGIFYNEQFF,TRBD1,TRBJ2-1,TRBV27
TGCAGCGTTACACAGGGGGAGAATCAGCCCCAGCATTTT,CSVTQGENQPQHF,TRBD1,TRBJ1-5,TRBV29-1
TGTGCCAGCAGTGGACCCGGGACAGGGCGAGAGACCCAGTACTTC,CASSGPGTGRETQYF,TRBD1,TRBJ2-5,TRBV25-1
TGTGCCATCAACCCGGGACAGGGGAACGATGAGCAGTTCTTC,CAINPGQGNDEQFF,TRBD1,TRBJ2-1,TRBV10-3
TGTGCCAGCAGGGAACAGGGCGTGGACACCTTC,CASREQGVDTF,.,TRBJ1-2,TRBV2
TGTGCCAGCAAGGGGGGGTACTACAATGAGCAGTTCTTC,CASKGGYYNEQFF,.,TRBJ2-1,TRBV27